A single T cell receptor (beta chain) is shown here with its context. The CDR3 spans 15 residues. Germline loops: CDR1 SNHLY, CDR2 FYNNEI. V was cut by 1 base and J by 1 base, with 8 bases left in between. This specimen comes from a study of shared clonotypes between healthy human individuals. Study-wide background: The people who gave samples were a couple of women and a few men aged 18 to 49.

Genomic DNA per cell subset filled all wells of several immunoSEQ plates. Using immunoSEQ multiplex PCR, the repertoire was profiled, and TCRdb retains in-frame clones only, with some absent. The sample lists about 2.1 million clones, around 95% occurring once. Positively selected for CCR7, the CD45RO-negative cells used as naive CD8 cells excluded terminally differentiated effector memory CD45RA+ cells. Donors had no recently reported acute infections or vaccinations and were HIV-negative. The chain is built from TRBV2 and TRBJ2-1; D could derive from TRBD1 or TRBD2 (6 bases each). Specimen: naive CD8+ T cells from PBMCs. This clonotype was obtained from a man aged 18 to 29 in good health. Some clones in this sample may be carry-over from other donors' samples. The CDR3 coding sequence is TGTGCCAGCAGTGAAGGGGGGGCATCCTACAATGAGCAGTTCTTC. Translation gives CASSEGGASYNEQFF.